This T cell receptor (beta chain) was sequenced during a study of CXCR3-negative and CXCR3-positive naive CD8 T cells. Across the whole study: Overall TRB read output was 120 million to 150 million, and each library contained about 1.5 +/- 0.3 million reads.

Overall study findings and caveats: CXCR3-positive naive cells carried more hydrophobic TRB CDR3s than CXCR3-negative ones. Naive subsets had comparable surface CD5; TCR strength was inferred from TRB CDR3 properties. Post-cryopreservation CXCR3 expression was partly diminished, and the bulk of assays employed fresh PBMCs.

The CDR3 has 16 amino acids. Germline V gene data show CDR1 as SGHRS and CDR2 as YFSETQ. On this clonotype: Its cognate antigen is unknown.

CD45RO-CCR7+CD27+CD95- characterized naive CD8+ T cells. Via 5' RACE with UMI labels, TRB cDNA libraries were prepared. TCRdb reanalyzed the 5' RACE reads, giving one entry per CDR3 protein sequence and no DNA. The specimen's table records over 150,000 distinct CDR3 sequences. The receptor's source is a human donor in good health. Some clones in this sample may be carry-over from other donors' samples. J is TRBJ2-7 and V is TRBV5-1; TCRdb picks TRBD1, but there is no DNA to check that call. Sequenced sample: naive CXCR3+ CD8+ T cells from blood. The subset: CD45RO-CCR7+CD27+CD95- naive CD8+ T cells expressing CXCR3 (TNR3+). CDR3 region: CASSSRGGASSYEQYF. Combining the CDR3 with reference TRBV5-1 and TRBJ2-7 gives the whole variable domain KAGVTQTPRYLIKTRGQQVTLSCSPISGHRSVSWYQQTPGQGLQFLFEYFSETQRNKGNFPGRFSGRQFSNSRSEMNVSTLELGDSALYLCASSSRGGASSYEQYFGPGTRLTVT.